This TCR beta chain was obtained from a study of CD8+CD57+ T cells in acquired aplastic anemia. Sequencing was done on patients that had shown CD8+CD57+ cell expansion by flow cytometry. The diagnosis in all patients was severe acquired aplastic anemia. Profiling of TCR beta VDJ combinations and CDR3 sequences used genomic DNA as template. One entry per CDR3 protein, called by TCRdb with MiXCR from the reads. This table holds about 190,000 distinct CDR3 sequences, less than 60% found once. Sequenced input: sorted CD4+, CD8+, or CD8+CD57+ T cells (not recorded which) from PBMCs. This clonotype was obtained from a human donor with aplastic anemia.

The DNA for the CDR3 is TGTGCCAGCAGCTTAGCGGGGGGAGATAATTCACCCCTCCACTTT. Residues: CASSLAGGDNSPLHF. The J gene is TRBJ1-6, the V gene TRBV7-8, with D possibly being TRBD1 (5 bases). V lost 0 bases and J lost 5, with 8 bases in between. Germline loops: CDR1 SGHVS, CDR2 FQNEAQ. This CDR3 has 15 residues.